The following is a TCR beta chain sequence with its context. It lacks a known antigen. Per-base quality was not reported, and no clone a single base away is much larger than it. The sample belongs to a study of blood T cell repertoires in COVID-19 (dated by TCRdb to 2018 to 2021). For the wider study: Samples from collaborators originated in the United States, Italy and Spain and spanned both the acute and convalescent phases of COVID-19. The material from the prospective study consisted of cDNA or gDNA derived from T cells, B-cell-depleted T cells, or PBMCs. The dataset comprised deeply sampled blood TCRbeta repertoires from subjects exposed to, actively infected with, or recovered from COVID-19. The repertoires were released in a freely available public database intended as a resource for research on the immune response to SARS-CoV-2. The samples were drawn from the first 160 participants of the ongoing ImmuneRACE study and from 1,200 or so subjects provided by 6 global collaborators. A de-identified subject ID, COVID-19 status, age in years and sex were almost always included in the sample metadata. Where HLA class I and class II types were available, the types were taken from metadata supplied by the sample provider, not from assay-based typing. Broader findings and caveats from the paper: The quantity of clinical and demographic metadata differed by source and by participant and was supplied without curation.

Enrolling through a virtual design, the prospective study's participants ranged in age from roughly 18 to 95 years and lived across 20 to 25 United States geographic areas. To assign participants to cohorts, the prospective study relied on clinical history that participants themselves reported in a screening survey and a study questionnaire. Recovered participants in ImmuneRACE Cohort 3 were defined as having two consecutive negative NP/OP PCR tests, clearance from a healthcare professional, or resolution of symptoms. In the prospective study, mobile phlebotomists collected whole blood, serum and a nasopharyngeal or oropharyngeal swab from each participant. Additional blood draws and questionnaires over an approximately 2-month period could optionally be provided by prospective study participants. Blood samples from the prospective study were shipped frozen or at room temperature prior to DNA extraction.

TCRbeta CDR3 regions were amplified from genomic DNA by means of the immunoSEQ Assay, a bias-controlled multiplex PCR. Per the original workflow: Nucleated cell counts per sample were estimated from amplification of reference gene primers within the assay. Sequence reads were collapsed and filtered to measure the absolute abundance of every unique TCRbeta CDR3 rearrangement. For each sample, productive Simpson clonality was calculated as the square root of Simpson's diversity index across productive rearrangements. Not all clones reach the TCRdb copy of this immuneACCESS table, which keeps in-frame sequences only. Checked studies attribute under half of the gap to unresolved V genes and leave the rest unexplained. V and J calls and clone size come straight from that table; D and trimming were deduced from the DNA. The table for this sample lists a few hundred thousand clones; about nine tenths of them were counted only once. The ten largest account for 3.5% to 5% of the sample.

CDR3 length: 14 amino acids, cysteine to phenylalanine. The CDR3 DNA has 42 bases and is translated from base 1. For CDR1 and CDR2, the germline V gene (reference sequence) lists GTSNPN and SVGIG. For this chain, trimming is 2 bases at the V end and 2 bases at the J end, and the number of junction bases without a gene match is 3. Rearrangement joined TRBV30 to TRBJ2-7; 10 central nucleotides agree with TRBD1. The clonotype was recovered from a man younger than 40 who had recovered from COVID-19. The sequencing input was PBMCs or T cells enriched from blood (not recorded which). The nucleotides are TGTGCCTGGAGTCGGGACAGGGGCACCTACGAGCAGTACTTC. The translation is CAWSRDRGTYEQYF. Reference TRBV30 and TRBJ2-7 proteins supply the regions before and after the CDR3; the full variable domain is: SQTIHQWPATLVQPVGSPLSLECTVEGTSNPNLYWYRQAAGRGLQLLFYSVGIGQISSEVPQNLSASRPQDRQFILSSKKLLLSDSGFYLCAWSRDRGTYEQYFGPGTRLTVT.